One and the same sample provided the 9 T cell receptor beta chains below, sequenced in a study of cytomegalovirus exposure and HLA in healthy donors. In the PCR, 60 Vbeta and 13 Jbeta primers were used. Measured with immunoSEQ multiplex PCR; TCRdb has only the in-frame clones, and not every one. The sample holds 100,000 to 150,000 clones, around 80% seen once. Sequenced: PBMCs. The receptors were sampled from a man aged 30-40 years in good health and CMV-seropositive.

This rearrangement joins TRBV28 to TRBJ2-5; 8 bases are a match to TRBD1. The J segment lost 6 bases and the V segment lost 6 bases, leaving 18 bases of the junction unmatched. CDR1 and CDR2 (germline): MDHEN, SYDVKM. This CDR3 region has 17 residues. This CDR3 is CASSPPRFRGRGKTQYF. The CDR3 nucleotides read TGTGCCAGCAGCCCCCCCCGTTTCAGGGGGCGAGGAAAGACCCAGTACTTC.

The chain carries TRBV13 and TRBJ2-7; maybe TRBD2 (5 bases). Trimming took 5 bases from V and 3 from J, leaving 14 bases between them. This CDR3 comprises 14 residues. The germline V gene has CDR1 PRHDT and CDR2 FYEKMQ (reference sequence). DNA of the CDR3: TGTGCCAGCAGCGCGGACTCGACCGTCTACGAGCAGTACTTC. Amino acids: CASSADSTVYEQYF.

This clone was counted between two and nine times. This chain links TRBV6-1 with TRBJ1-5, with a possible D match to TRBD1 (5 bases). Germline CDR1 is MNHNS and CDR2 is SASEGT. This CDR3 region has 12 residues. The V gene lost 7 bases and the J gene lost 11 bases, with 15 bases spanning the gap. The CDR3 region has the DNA TGTGCCAGCACAAAGTGGGGGGAGGCCCAGCATTTT. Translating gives CASTKWGEAQHF.

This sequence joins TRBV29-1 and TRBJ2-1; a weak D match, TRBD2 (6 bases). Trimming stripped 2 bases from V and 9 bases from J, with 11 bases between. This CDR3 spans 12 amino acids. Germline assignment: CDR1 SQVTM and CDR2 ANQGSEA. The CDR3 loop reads CSVEWRLGEQFF. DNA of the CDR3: TGCAGCGTTGAATGGAGACTAGGTGAGCAGTTCTTC.

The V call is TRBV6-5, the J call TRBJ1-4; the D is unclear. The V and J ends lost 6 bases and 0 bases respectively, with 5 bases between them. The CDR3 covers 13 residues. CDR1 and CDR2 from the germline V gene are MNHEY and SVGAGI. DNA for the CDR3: TGTGCCAGCAGGAGATCAACTAATGAAAAACTGTTTTTT. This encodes CASRRSTNEKLFF.

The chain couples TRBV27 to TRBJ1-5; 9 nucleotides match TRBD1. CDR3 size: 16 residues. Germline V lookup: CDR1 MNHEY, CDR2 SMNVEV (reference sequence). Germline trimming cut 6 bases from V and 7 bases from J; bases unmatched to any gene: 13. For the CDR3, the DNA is TGTGCCAGCAGATCTAGAAAACAGGGGGCCCCCCAGCCCCAGCATTTT. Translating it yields CASRSRKQGAPQPQHF.

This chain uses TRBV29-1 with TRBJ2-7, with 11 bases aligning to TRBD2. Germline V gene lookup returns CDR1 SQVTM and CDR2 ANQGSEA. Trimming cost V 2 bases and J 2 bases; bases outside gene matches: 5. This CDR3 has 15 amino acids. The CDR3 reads CSVEKTSGTTYEQYF. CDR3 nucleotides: TGCAGCGTTGAAAAGACTAGCGGGACGACCTACGAGCAGTACTTC.

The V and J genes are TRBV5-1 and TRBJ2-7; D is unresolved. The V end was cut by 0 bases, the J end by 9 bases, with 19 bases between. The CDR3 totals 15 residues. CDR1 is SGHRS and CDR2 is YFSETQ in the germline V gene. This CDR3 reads CASSLGGLALERQYF. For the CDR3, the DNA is TGCGCCAGCAGCTTGGGTGGTCTCGCCTTAGAAAGGCAGTACTTC.

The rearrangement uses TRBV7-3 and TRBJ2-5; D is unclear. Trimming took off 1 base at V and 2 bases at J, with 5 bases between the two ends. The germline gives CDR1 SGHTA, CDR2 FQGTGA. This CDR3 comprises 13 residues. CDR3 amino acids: CASSLRDQETQYF. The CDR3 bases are TGTGCCAGCAGCTTAAGAGATCAAGAGACCCAGTACTTC.